The subject of this entry is one T cell receptor beta chain. Trimming took 8 bases from V and 0 from J, leaving 11 bases between them. This CDR3 is 14 amino acids long. Germline V gene sequence: CDR1 MDHEN, CDR2 SYDVKM. Libraries were prepared by immunoSEQ multiplex PCR; TCRdb keeps only in-frame clonotypes and omits some of them. The table lists fewer than 850,000 clones, around 96% of them singletons. The data were obtained in a study of shared clonotypes between healthy human individuals. Terminally differentiated effector memory CD45RA+ cells were excluded by CCR7 positive selection of CD45RO-negative cells.

The source material was naive CD8+ T cells sorted from blood. The origin of this receptor is a young man in good health. J is TRBJ1-3 and V is TRBV28, with D unclear. DNA of the CDR3: TGTGCCAGCTCGACACCGATCTCTGGAAACACCATATATTTT. Its protein product is CASSTPISGNTIYF.